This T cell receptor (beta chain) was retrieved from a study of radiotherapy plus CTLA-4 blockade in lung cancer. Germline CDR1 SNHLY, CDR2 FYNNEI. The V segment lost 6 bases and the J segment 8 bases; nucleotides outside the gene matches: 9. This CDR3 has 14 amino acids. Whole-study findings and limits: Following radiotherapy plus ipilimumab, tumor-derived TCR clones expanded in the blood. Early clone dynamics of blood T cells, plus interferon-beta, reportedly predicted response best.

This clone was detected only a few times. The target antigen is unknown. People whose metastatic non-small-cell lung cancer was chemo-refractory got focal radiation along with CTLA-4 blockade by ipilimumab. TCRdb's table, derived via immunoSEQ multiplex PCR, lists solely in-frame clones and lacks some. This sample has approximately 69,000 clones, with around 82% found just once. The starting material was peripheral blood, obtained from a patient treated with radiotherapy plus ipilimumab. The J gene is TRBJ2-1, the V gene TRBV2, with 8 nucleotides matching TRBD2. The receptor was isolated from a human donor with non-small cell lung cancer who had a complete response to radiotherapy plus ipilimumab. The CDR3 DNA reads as TGTGCCAGCAGGGGCGGGACTAGAGGCTATGAGCAGTTCTTC. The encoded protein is CASRGGTRGYEQFF. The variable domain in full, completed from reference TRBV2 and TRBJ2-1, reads EPEVTQTPSHQVTQMGQEVILRCVPISNHLYFYWYRQILGQKVEFLVSFYNNEISEKSEIFDDQFSVERPDGSNFTLKIRSTKLEDSAMYFCASRGGTRGYEQFFGPGTRLTVL.